This TCR beta chain was captured in a study of blood T cell repertoires in COVID-19. The V gene lost 6 bases and the J gene lost 3 bases, with 5 bases spanning the gap. The CDR3 loop spans 11 amino acids. Seattle patients were enrolled while actively infected and followed longitudinally. Assay used: immunoSEQ multiplex PCR; TCRdb lists only in-frame clones, some missing. Here the sample spans about 240,000 clones, more than 75% being singletons. The origin of this receptor is an elderly woman with COVID-19, enrolled during active disease. This chain joins TRBV12-3 or TRBV12-4 and TRBJ1-1; no clear D gene. The sample taken for sequencing was peripheral blood. This CDR3 is CASSRDTEAFF. The CDR3 bases are TGTGCCAGCAGCCGGGACACTGAAGCTTTCTTT.